The present entry profiles one T cell receptor (beta chain) with its context. V dropped 5 bases and J dropped 5; count of bases not matched to a gene: 12. The CDR3 is 16 residues long. In germline, CDR1 is SGHVS, CDR2 FNYEAQ. Per the authors' pipeline: Cell counts per sample came from amplifying reference gene primers. Libraries were prepared by immunoSEQ multiplex PCR; TCRdb keeps only in-frame clonotypes and omits some of them. V and J calls and clone size are those listed in that table; D and trimming were worked out from the DNA. The sample records 300,000 to 400,000 clones, roughly 91% being singletons. This sample is part of a study of blood T cell repertoires in COVID-19. Background on the study: COVID-19 samples from acute and convalescent phases originated in the United States, Italy and Spain.

This rearrangement joins TRBV7-6 to TRBJ2-1; TRBD1 matches at 7 bases. The sequenced sample was peripheral blood. This TCR was recovered from a middle-aged man with active or convalescent COVID-19. The CDR3 spells CASSPTGANPNNEQFF. The CDR3 region has the DNA TGTGCCAGCAGCCCAACAGGGGCTAATCCGAACAATGAGCAGTTCTTC.